Shown below are 24 T cell receptor beta chains from a single sample sequenced in a study of shared clonotypes between healthy human individuals (dated by TCRdb to 2018 to 2021). CD8 naive samples consisted of CD45RO-negative cells that were positively selected for CCR7, yielding a CD45RA+CCR7+ population without TemRA cells. To prepare the library, the immunoSEQ multiplex PCR assay was applied. TCRdb took over this immuneACCESS table, retaining in-frame rearrangements with V and J assigned. Such tables are incomplete; in checked studies, under half of the missing clones stem from an unresolved V gene, and the remainder is unexplained. Present in this sample are about 2.1 million clones, 85% to 95% of which were seen just once. In total, the top ten clones hold over 1.5% of the sample. The sequencing input was naive CD8+ T cells from PBMCs. The cell subset or site label corresponds to: CD45RA+CCR7+. Receptor source: a young man in good health. Some clones in this sample may be carry-over from other donors' samples.

This sequence joins TRBV27 and TRBJ2-1; D might be TRBD2 (7 bases). Per germline, CDR1 MNHEY and CDR2 SMNVEV (reference sequence). V was trimmed by 5 bases and J by 8 bases, leaving 19 bases between them. The CDR3 loop spans 15 amino acids. The CDR3 spells CASSPGGGAFYEQFF. CDR3 bases: TGTGCCAGCAGTCCCGGCGGGGGCGCTTTCTATGAGCAGTTCTTC.

The chain combines TRBV5-4 with TRBJ2-7, with 9 bases identical to TRBD2. Germline CDR1 SGHNT, CDR2 YYREEE (reference sequence). The CDR3 has 14 amino acids. The J segment lost 4 bases and the V segment lost 1 base, leaving 3 bases of the junction unmatched. CDR3: CASSLSTSGYEQYF. In nucleotides, the CDR3 is TGTGCCAGCAGCTTGTCAACTAGCGGGTACGAGCAGTACTTC.

The chain has TRBV28 and TRBJ2-6, with D hard to call. CDR1 and CDR2 from the germline V gene are MDHEN and SYDVKM. V lost 4 bases and J 2 bases, leaving 9 bases between the germline ends. This CDR3 region has 15 residues. The CDR3 DNA is TGTGCCAGCAGTTCTTTAGTTGCTGGGGCCAACGTCCTGACTTTC. It yields the protein CASSSLVAGANVLTF.

The chain couples TRBV2 to TRBJ1-5, with a weak D call TRBD1 (6 bases). V was shortened by 2 bases and J by 7 bases, with 18 bases between the two germline ends. Germline CDR1 SNHLY, CDR2 FYNNEI. CDR3 length equals 16 residues. The CDR3 reads CASSERGNSLIQPQHF. Written as DNA, the CDR3 is TGTGCCAGCAGTGAAAGGGGGAACAGCTTAATACAGCCCCAGCATTTT.

The chain combines TRBV11-2 with TRBJ1-1; D is perhaps TRBD1 (5 bases). Germline CDR1 and CDR2: SGHAT and FQNNGV. Trimming removed 7 bases from V and 4 bases from J, with 16 bases in between. The CDR3 has 14 amino acids. The CDR3 is CASTPERGGTEAFF. The DNA of the CDR3 is TGTGCCAGCACCCCCGAGAGGGGCGGCACTGAAGCTTTCTTT.

The chain is built from TRBV29-1 and TRBJ1-2; 7 bases are a match to TRBD1. V was clipped by 0 bases and J by 2 bases; unmatched bases: 12. The germline V gene encodes CDR1 SQVTM and CDR2 ANQGSEA. This CDR3 has 17 amino acids. DNA of the CDR3: TGCAGCGTTGAAGAACCCGACAGGGCCAGTGCCAACTATGGCTACACCTTC. Its translation is CSVEEPDRASANYGYTF.

The chain is built from TRBV19 and TRBJ2-7; D is possibly TRBD1 (6 bases). CDR3 length equals 13 residues. Deletions cut 5 bases from V and 7 bases from J, with 15 bases between. In germline, CDR1 is LNHDA, CDR2 SQIVND (reference sequence). CDR3 protein: CASSSGVLLEQYF. The DNA of the CDR3 is TGTGCCAGTAGTTCAGGGGTTCTTCTTGAGCAGTACTTC.

This clone was detected only once. V usage is TRBV11-2 and J usage is TRBJ1-1, with 7 bases that match TRBD1. Germline V gene sequence: CDR1 SGHAT, CDR2 FQNNGV. The CDR3 consists of 15 residues. The J segment lost 1 base and the V segment lost 5 bases, leaving 7 bases of the junction unmatched. CDR3 in DNA: TGTGCCAGCAGCGCCAACAGGGGAGGGAACACTGAAGCTTTCTTT. It codes for CASSANRGGNTEAFF.

The chain couples TRBV27 to TRBJ2-5, with 10 positions matching TRBD2. The CDR3 has 15 residues. The germline V gene has CDR1 MNHEY and CDR2 SMNVEV (reference sequence). Losses at the gene ends were 3 bases for V and 2 bases for J; bases not matched to a gene: 3. DNA of the CDR3: TGTGCCAGCAGTTTCCAACTAGCGGGGCAAGAGACCCAGTACTTC. Translating it yields CASSFQLAGQETQYF.

The V call is TRBV6-1, the J call TRBJ1-5; D gene ambiguous. The CDR3 has 14 amino acids. Germline CDR1 MNHNS, CDR2 SASEGT. Trimming pared 2 bases from V and 4 bases from J, leaving 9 bases between. CDR3 sequence reads: CASSEWGLNQPQHF. The DNA for the CDR3 is TGTGCCAGCAGTGAATGGGGTCTGAATCAGCCCCAGCATTTT.

Comments on this clone: This specimen includes other DNA sequences encoding the same CDR3. The rearrangement uses TRBV2 and TRBJ2-7; D possibly matches TRBD1 or TRBD2 (5 bases each). Germline lookup yields CDR1 SNHLY and CDR2 FYNNEI. Trimming pared 4 bases from V and 2 bases from J, leaving 12 bases between. The CDR3 covers 14 residues. The CDR3 sequence is CASSGRDGAYEQYF. The CDR3 DNA is TGTGCCAGCAGTGGCCGGGACGGAGCCTACGAGCAGTACTTC.

Concerning this clone itself: The sample has other DNA sequences that encode this CDR3 too. This chain links TRBV27 with TRBJ2-3, with D uncertain. Germline CDR1 reads MNHEY; CDR2 reads SMNVEV (reference sequence). V shed 2 bases and J shed 1 base, with 1 base lying between them. The CDR3 contains 12 residues. CDR3 in amino acids: CASSLGTDTQYF. The CDR3 region has the DNA TGTGCCAGCAGTTTAGGCACAGATACGCAGTATTTT.

The rearrangement links TRBV7-3 to TRBJ1-2, with a tentative D call TRBD1 (5 bases). Trimming removed 4 bases at V and 6 bases at J, with 12 bases between. Germline CDR1 reads SGHTA; CDR2 reads FQGTGA. The CDR3 is 13 residues long. CDR3 sequence reads: CASSSRGWDGYTF. CDR3 coding DNA: TGTGCCAGCAGCTCAAGGGGCTGGGATGGCTACACCTTC.

The chain has TRBV2 and TRBJ1-1; 9 nucleotides match TRBD1. Germline CDR1 is SNHLY and CDR2 is FYNNEI. The CDR3 contains 15 residues. Losses at the gene ends were 7 bases for V and 2 bases for J; bases not matched to a gene: 8. Here the CDR3 reads CASNQGTGINTEAFF. The CDR3, as DNA: TGTGCCAGCAATCAAGGGACAGGGATTAACACTGAAGCTTTCTTT.

V usage is TRBV29-1 and J usage is TRBJ2-3, with TRBD2 matching 9 bases. Germline loops: CDR1 SQVTM, CDR2 ANQGSEA. CDR3 length: 17 amino acids. The V gene end was trimmed by 6 bases and the J gene end by 5 bases; junction bases not matched to a gene: 18. The CDR3 nucleotides read TGCAGCGTCGTATCCGCGGTGGGCGGGAGGGCCCTAGATACGCAGTATTTT. It translates to CSVVSAVGGRALDTQYF.

J is TRBJ2-3 and V is TRBV4-1; TRBD2 matches at 10 bases. Germline V CDR1 and CDR2: MGHRA, YSYEKL. J gave up 5 bases and V 4 bases, and 12 bases lay outside the gene matches. The CDR3 is 17 amino acids. CDR3 sequence: CASSPAYLAGVVDTQYF. In DNA, the CDR3 is TGCGCCAGCAGCCCAGCCTACCTAGCGGGAGTAGTAGATACGCAGTATTTT.

This chain uses TRBV2 with TRBJ2-3; possible D gene TRBD2, 5 bases. The CDR3 has 15 residues. The V gene lost 6 bases and the J gene lost 2 bases, with 15 bases spanning the gap. Germline V gene lookup returns CDR1 SNHLY and CDR2 FYNNEI. In nucleotides, the CDR3 is TGTGCCAGCAGGTCGATCTCCGGGAACACAGATACGCAGTATTTT. Its translation: CASRSISGNTDTQYF.

The V gene is TRBV20-1, the J gene TRBJ2-7; D is unclear. The V gene lost 5 bases and the J gene lost 2 bases, with 7 bases spanning the gap. The germline V gene encodes CDR1 DFQATT and CDR2 SNEGSKA (reference sequence). CDR3 length equals 11 residues. The chain's CDR3 is CSAWMAYEQYF. CDR3 DNA sequence: TGCAGTGCTTGGATGGCCTACGAGCAGTACTTC.

The V gene is TRBV27, the J gene TRBJ2-1; perhaps TRBD1 as D (6 bases). V was cut by 6 bases and J by 4 bases, with 13 bases left in between. CDR3 size: 14 residues. Germline V gene lookup returns CDR1 MNHEY and CDR2 SMNVEV (reference sequence). CDR3 nucleotide sequence: TGTGCCAGCAGCTGGACAGATCCATACAATGAGCAGTTCTTC. Translated, it gives CASSWTDPYNEQFF.

This chain uses TRBV5-6 with TRBJ2-1; a possible D gene is TRBD2 (6 bases). The CDR3 is 16 amino acids. V lost 0 bases, J lost 0 bases, and 10 bases lay in between. Germline V CDR1 and CDR2: SGHDT, YYEEEE. CDR3: CASSLARGSSYNEQFF. DNA of the CDR3: TGTGCCAGCAGCTTGGCGCGGGGAAGCTCCTACAATGAGCAGTTCTTC.

V is TRBV6-1 and J is TRBJ2-2; D may correspond to TRBD1 or TRBD2 (5 bases each). V dropped 11 bases and J dropped 0 bases, with 16 bases sitting between them. Germline V gives CDR1 MNHNS, CDR2 SASEGT. The CDR3 consists of 15 residues. This CDR3 reads CAGQHGVANTGELFF. Written as DNA, the CDR3 is TGTGCCGGACAACACGGGGTCGCGAACACCGGGGAGCTGTTTTTT.

The chain employs TRBV29-1 and TRBJ2-1; possible D gene TRBD1, 6 bases. V gave up 5 bases and J gave up 10 bases, with 12 bases separating them. CDR3 length: 11 residues. CDR1 is SQVTM and CDR2 is ANQGSEA in the germline V gene. The CDR3 DNA reads TGCAGCGTTCTTCATGGGGGCGAGCAGTTCTTC. Translating it yields CSVLHGGEQFF.

This clone was counted a single time. The V gene is TRBV28, the J gene TRBJ1-5, with no clear D. V was trimmed by 5 bases and J by 0 bases, leaving 8 bases between them. Germline CDR1 reads MDHEN; CDR2 reads SYDVKM. The CDR3 sequence is 14 residues long. The CDR3 DNA reads TGTGCCAGCAGTACAGCCTCTAGCAATCAGCCCCAGCATTTT. Protein product: CASSTASSNQPQHF.

This sequence joins TRBV5-1 and TRBJ2-7; no clear D. V was shortened by 4 bases and J by 7 bases, with 12 bases between the two germline ends. Germline-derived CDR1 and CDR2 are SGHRS and YFSETQ. The length of the CDR3 is 12 residues. The CDR3 region has the DNA TGCGCCAGCAGCCTGGGTCTGGGGGAGCAGTACTTC. Its protein product is CASSLGLGEQYF.